This TCR beta chain comes out of a study of control samples from healthy donors and cancer patients. The CDR3 contains 14 residues. Germline V gene sequence: CDR1 SNHLY, CDR2 FYNNEI. With 8 bases clipped from V and 0 bases from J, the junction kept 1 base outside the gene matches. Repertoires were generated with immunoSEQ multiplex PCR, while TCRdb's copy carries only in-frame clones and drops some. The sample has over 150,000 clones; 90% are singletons. This TCR was recovered from a woman aged 45-59 years in good health. Sample: blood. The V call is TRBV2, the J call TRBJ2-6; the match to TRBD1 covers 7 bases. DNA of the CDR3: TGTGCCAGCCGGGACAGCTCTGGGGCCAACGTCCTGACTTTC. It specifies CASRDSSGANVLTF.